The subject of this entry is one TCR beta chain. With V trimmed by 2 bases and J by 6 bases, 4 bases remained unmatched. Per germline, CDR1 LNHDA and CDR2 SQIVND (reference sequence). The CDR3 consists of 15 residues. The repertoire was sequenced with immunoSEQ multiplex PCR; TCRdb's copy has only in-frame clones and lacks some. The sample includes over 65,000 clones, less than 90% of them seen just once. The sample originates from a study of control samples from healthy donors and cancer patients. This chain joins TRBV19 and TRBJ1-5; 10 bases match TRBD1. The sequence derives from a woman in her fifties or sixties with colorectal cancer. The source material was PBMCs. CDR3 residues: CASSISRTGGQPQHF. The CDR3 nucleotides are TGTGCCAGTAGTATAAGTAGGACAGGGGGTCAGCCCCAGCATTTT.